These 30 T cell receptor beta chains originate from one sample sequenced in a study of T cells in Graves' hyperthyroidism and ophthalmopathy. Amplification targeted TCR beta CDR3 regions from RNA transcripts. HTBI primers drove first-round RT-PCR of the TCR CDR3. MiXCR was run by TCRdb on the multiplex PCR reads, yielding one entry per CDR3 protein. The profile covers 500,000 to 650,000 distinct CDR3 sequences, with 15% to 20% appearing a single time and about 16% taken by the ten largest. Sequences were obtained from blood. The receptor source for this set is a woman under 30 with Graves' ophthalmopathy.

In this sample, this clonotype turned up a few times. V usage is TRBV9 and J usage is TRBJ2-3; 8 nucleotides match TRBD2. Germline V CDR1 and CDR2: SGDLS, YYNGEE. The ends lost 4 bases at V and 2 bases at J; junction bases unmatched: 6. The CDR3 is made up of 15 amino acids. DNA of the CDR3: TGTGCCAGCAGCCCCGAAGCGGGGGTCACAGATACGCAGTATTTT. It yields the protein CASSPEAGVTDTQYF.

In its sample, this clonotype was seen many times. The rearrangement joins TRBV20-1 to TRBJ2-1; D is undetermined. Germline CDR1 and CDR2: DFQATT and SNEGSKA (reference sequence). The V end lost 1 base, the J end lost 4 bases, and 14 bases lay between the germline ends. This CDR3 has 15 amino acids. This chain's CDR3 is CSARGYVEGYNEQFF. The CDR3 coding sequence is TGCAGTGCTAGAGGATATGTGGAAGGTTACAATGAGCAGTTCTTC.

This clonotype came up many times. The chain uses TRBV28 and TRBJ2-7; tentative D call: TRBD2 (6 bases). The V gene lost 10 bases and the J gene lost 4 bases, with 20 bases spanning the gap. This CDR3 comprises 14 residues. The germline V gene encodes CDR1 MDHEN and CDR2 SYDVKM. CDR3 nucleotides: TGTGCCATCCAACGGCGGGACCTGGGGTACGAGCAGTACTTC. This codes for CAIQRRDLGYEQYF.

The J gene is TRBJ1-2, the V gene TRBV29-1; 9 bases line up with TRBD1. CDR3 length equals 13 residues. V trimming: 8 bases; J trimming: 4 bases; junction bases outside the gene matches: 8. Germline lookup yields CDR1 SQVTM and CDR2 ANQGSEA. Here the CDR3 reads CSCTGGISYGYTF. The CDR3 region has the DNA TGCAGCTGCACAGGGGGCATTTCCTATGGCTACACCTTC.

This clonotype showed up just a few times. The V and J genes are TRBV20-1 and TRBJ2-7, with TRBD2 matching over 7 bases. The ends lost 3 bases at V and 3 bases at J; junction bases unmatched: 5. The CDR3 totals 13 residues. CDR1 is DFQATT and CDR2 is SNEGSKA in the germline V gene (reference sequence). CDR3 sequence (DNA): TGCAGTGCTAGTCGGGAGGATCTCTACGAGCAGTACTTC. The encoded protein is CSASREDLYEQYF.

CDR3 sequence reads: CASRRTGGSDTEAFF. CDR3 bases: TGTGCCAGCAGGAGAACAGGGGGCAGCGACACTGAAGCTTTCTTT. The V and J genes are TRBV6-2 or TRBV6-3 and TRBJ1-1; TRBD1 agrees at 9 bases. Per the germline V gene, CDR1 is MNHEY and CDR2 is SVGEGT. Trimming cost V 6 bases and J 3 bases; bases outside gene matches: 8. The CDR3 has 15 amino acids.

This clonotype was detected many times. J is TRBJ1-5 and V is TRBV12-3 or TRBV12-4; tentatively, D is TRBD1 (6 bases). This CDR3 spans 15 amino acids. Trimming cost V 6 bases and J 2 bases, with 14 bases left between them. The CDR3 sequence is CASSRVGGGNQPQHF. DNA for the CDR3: TGTGCCAGCAGCCGCGTAGGGGGTGGCAATCAGCCCCAGCATTTT.

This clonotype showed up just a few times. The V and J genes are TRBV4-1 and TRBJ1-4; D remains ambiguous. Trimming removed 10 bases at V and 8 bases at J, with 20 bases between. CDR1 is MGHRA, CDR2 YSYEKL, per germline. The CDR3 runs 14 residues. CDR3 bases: TGCGCCACCCAGCAAGGGTATAAGAACGAAAAACTGTTTTTT. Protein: CATQQGYKNEKLFF.

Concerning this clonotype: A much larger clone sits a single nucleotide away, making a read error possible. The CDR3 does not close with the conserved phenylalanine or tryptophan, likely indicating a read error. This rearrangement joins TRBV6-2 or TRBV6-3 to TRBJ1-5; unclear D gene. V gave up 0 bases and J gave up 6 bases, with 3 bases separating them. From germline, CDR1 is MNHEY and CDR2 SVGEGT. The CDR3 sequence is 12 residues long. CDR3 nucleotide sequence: TGTGCCAGCAGTTACTCGGGTCAGCCCCAGCATGTT. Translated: CASSYSGQPQHV.

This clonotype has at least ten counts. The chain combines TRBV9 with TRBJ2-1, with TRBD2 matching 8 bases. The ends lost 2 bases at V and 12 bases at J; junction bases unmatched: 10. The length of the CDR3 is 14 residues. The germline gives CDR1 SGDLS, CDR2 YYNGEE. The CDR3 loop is CASSVGSRGGGQFF. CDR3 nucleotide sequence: TGTGCCAGCAGCGTCGGGTCTCGGGGGGGTGGGCAGTTCTTC.

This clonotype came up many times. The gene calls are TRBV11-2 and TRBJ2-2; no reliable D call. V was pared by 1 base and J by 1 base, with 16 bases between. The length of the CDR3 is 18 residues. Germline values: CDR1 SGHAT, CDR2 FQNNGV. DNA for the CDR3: TGTGCCAGCAGCTTAGTTTTGTCTCCCCTCGAGAACACCGGGGAGCTGTTTTTT. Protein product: CASSLVLSPLENTGELFF.

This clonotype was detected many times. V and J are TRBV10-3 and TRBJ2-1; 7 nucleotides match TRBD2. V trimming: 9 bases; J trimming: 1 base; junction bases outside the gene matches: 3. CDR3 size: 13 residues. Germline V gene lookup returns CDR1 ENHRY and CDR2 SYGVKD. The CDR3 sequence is CAIKRGSYNEQFF. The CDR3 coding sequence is TGTGCCATAAAGCGGGGATCCTACAATGAGCAGTTCTTC.

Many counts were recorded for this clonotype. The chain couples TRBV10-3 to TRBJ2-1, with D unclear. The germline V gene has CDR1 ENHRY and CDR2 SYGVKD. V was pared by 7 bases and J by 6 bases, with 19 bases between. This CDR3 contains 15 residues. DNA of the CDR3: TGTGCCATCAACCCTTTACCCTCCTCCCCCAATGAGCAGTTCTTC. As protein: CAINPLPSSPNEQFF.

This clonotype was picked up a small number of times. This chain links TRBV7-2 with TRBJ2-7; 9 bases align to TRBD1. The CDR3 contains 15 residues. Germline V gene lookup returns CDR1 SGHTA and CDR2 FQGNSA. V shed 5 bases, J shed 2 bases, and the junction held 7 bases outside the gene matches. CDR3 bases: TGTGCCAGCAGCCACACACAGGGGGCTACCTACGAGCAGTACTTC. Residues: CASSHTQGATYEQYF.

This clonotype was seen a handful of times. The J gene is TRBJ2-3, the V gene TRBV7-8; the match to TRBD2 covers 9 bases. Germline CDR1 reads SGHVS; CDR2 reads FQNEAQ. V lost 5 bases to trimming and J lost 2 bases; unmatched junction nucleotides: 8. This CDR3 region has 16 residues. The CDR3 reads CASSGLAPFNTDTQYF. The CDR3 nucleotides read TGTGCCAGCAGCGGACTAGCGCCGTTCAACACAGATACGCAGTATTTT.

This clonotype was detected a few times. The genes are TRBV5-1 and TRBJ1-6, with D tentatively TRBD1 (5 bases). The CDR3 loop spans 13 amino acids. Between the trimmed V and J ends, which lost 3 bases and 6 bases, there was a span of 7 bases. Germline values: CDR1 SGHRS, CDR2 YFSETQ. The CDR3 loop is CASSSDSNSPLHF. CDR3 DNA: TGCGCCAGCAGCTCCGACAGTAATTCACCCCTCCACTTT.

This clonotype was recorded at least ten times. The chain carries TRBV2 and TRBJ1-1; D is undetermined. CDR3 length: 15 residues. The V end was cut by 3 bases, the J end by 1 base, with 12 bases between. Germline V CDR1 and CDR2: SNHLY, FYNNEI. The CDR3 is CASSEVGRRNTEAFF. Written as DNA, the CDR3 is TGTGCCAGCAGTGAGGTCGGACGGAGGAACACTGAAGCTTTCTTT.

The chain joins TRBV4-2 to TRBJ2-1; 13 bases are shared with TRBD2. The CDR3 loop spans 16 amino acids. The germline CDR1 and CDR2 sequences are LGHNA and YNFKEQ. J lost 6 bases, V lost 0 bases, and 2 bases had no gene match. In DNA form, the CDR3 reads TGTGCCAGCAGCCAAGAAGGACTAGCGGGAGTCAATGAGCAGTTCTTC. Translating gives CASSQEGLAGVNEQFF.

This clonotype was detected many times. The CDR3 sequence is CASSLVGDRGAEAFF. For the CDR3, the DNA is TGTGCCAGCAGTTTAGTAGGGGACAGGGGGGCTGAAGCTTTCTTT. The chain joins TRBV27 to TRBJ1-1; the match to TRBD1 covers 11 bases. This CDR3 has 15 residues. Losses at the gene ends were 2 bases for V and 6 bases for J; bases not matched to a gene: 5. Germline CDR1 is MNHEY and CDR2 is SMNVEV (reference sequence).

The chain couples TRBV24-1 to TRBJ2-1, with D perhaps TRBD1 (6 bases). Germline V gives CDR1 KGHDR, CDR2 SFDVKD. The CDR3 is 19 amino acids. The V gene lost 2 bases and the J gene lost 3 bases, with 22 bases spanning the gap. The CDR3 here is CATSDSHKRRQERYNEQFF. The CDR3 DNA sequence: TGTGCCACCAGTGATTCTCACAAACGCCGACAGGAGCGCTACAATGAGCAGTTCTTC.

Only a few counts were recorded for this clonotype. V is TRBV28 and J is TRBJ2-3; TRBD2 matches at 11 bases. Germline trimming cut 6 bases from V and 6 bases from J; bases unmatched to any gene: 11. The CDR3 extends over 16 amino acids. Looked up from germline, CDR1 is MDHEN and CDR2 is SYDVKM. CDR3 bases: TGTGCCAGCAGGGTCCTACTAGCGGGGGTCTCCGATACGCAGTATTTT. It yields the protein CASRVLLAGVSDTQYF.

The CDR3 region is CAWSVSQGPYEQYF. CDR3 in DNA: TGTGCCTGGAGTGTCAGCCAGGGGCCCTACGAGCAGTACTTC. The V call is TRBV30, the J call TRBJ2-7; tentative D call: TRBD1 (6 bases). The germline CDR1 and CDR2 sequences are GTSNPN and SVGIG (reference sequence). V shed 0 bases and J shed 2 bases, with 11 bases lying between them. The CDR3 has 14 amino acids.

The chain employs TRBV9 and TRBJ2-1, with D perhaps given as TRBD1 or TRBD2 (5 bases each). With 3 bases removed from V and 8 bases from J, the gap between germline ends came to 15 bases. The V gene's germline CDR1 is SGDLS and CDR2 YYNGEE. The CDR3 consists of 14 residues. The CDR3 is CASSAGPEVYEQFF. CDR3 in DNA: TGTGCCAGCAGCGCGGGACCAGAAGTCTATGAGCAGTTCTTC.

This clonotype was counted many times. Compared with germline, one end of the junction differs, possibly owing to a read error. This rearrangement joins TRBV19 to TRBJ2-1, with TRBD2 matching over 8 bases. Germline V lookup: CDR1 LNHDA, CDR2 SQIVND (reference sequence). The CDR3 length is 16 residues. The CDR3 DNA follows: TGTGCCAGCAGTAGACCCCTGGCGGGGGGCTACAATGAGCAGTTCTTC. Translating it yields CASSRPLAGGYNEQFF.

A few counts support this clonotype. CDR3: CASSLRGWRLAGTDTQYF. CDR3 nucleotides: TGTGCCAGCAGTCTCAGGGGTTGGAGACTAGCGGGCACAGATACGCAGTATTTT. This chain uses TRBV27 with TRBJ2-3; 9 bases fit TRBD2. V lost 5 bases and J lost 1; bases outside the gene matches: 13. CDR3 size: 18 residues. The V gene's germline CDR1 is MNHEY and CDR2 SMNVEV (reference sequence).

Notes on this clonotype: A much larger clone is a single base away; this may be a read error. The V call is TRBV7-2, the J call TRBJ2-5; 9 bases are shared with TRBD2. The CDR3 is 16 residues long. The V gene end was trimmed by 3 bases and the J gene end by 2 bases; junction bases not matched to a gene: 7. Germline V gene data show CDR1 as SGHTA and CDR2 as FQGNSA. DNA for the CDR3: TGTGCCAGCAGCTTGTGGCTAGCGGGGCAACAAGAGACCCAGTACTTC. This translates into CASSLWLAGQQETQYF.

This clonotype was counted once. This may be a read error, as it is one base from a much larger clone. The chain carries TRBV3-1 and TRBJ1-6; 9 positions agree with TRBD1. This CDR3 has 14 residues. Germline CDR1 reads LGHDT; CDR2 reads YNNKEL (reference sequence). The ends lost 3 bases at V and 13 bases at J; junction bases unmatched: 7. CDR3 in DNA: TGTGCCAGCAGCCAGAGGACAGGGGCCTCCCCCCTCCACTTT. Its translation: CASSQRTGASPLHF.

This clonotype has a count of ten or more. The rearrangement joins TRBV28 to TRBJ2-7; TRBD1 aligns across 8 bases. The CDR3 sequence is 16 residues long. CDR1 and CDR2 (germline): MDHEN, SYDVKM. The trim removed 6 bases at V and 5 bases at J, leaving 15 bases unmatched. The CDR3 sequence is CASRIWPTGAHHEQYF. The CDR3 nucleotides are TGTGCCAGCAGAATTTGGCCGACAGGGGCTCACCACGAGCAGTACTTC.

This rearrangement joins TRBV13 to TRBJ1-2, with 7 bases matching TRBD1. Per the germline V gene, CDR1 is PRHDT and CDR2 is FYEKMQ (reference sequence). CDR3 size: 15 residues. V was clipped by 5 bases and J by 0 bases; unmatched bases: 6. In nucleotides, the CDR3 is TGTGCCAGCAGCACGCGGGACAGAACTAACTATGGCTACACCTTC. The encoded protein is CASSTRDRTNYGYTF.

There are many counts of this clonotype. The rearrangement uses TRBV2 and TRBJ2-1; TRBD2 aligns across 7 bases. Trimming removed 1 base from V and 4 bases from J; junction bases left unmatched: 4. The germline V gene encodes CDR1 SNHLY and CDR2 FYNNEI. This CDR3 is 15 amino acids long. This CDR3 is CASSEGTRYYNEQFF. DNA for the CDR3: TGTGCCAGCAGTGAAGGGACTAGGTATTACAATGAGCAGTTCTTC.